Below, 24 T cell receptor beta chains from the same sample are listed, as sequenced in a study of low-dose radiotherapy and immunotherapy resistance in tumors. An approximately 19-cycle PCR with a constant-region primer and V-primer adapter amplified TCRs. TCRdb passed the reads through MiXCR, listing each CDR3 protein once. Of some 53,000 distinct CDR3 sequences in the sample, 33% were seen once. As to time point: after trial treatment. Treatment noted: LDRT plus nivolumab, ipilimumab, low-dose cyclophosphamide and aspirin (RACIN trial). The input for sequencing was PBMCs, taken after low-dose radiotherapy plus immunotherapy. The receptor source for this set is a male donor with rectosigmoid adenocarcinoma.

With regard to this clonotype: A far larger clone is a single base away, which makes a read error likely. The CDR3 region is CGSSTDRVTDTQYF. The CDR3 DNA follows: TGTGGCAGCAGTACAGACAGGGTTACAGATACGCAGTATTTT. This chain links TRBV6-5 with TRBJ2-3, with TRBD1 matching over 7 bases. The length of the CDR3 is 14 residues. Germline loops: CDR1 MNHEY, CDR2 SVGAGI.

With respect to this clonotype: One base separates it from a far larger clone, so it is likely a read error. The chain is built from TRBV6-8 and TRBJ2-7; tentative D call: TRBD1 (6 bases). Germline lookup yields CDR1 MNHGY and CDR2 SAAAGT. V shed 2 bases and J shed 6 bases, with 14 bases lying between them. This CDR3 has 14 residues. The CDR3 spells CASSYQQGWSEQYF. CDR3 DNA sequence: TGTGCCAGCAGTTACCAACAGGGATGGAGCGAGCAGTACTTC.

This clonotype was seen ten or more times. This chain connects TRBV7-2 to TRBJ2-7, with 7 bases aligning to TRBD2. The CDR3 loop spans 14 amino acids. The J segment lost 2 bases and the V segment lost 7 bases, leaving 8 bases of the junction unmatched. Germline assignment: CDR1 SGHTA and CDR2 FQGNSA. CDR3 DNA: TGTGCCAGCACCGGATGGGGGGGACCCTACGAGCAGTACTTC. Translation gives CASTGWGGPYEQYF.

This clonotype was seen repeatedly, ten times or more. The rearrangement links TRBV21-1 to TRBJ2-3; TRBD2, the table's D call, lacks a check against the DNA. TRBV21-1 is termed a pseudogene. This CDR3 comprises 17 residues. As DNA, the CDR3 is TGTGCCAGCAGCAAATACACGGGCGGGAGGGCCCCGGATACGCAGTATTTT. This encodes CASSKYTGGRAPDTQYF.

This sequence joins TRBV7-2 and TRBJ2-1; TRBD2 matches 7 bases. Per the germline V gene, CDR1 is SGHTA and CDR2 is FQGNSA. CDR3 length: 15 amino acids. V lost 5 bases and J lost 8; bases outside the gene matches: 12. In DNA, the CDR3 is TGTGCCAGCAGCACCGGGACTACTCCTTCCTATGAGCAGTTCTTC. Translating it yields CASSTGTTPSYEQFF.

This chain connects TRBV4-2 to TRBJ1-2; tentatively, D is TRBD1 (6 bases). CDR3 size: 15 residues. The germline V gene encodes CDR1 LGHNA and CDR2 YNFKEQ. Trimming left V 4 bases short and J 4 bases short, with 16 bases between. The CDR3 region is CASSPRPGGSYGYTF. The CDR3 DNA is TGTGCCAGCAGCCCCCGCCCCGGGGGCTCCTATGGCTACACCTTC.

The chain uses TRBV28 and TRBJ2-1, with 10 bases aligning to TRBD2. The CDR3 has 15 amino acids. Trimming at V came to 5 bases and at J to 8 bases, leaving 9 bases not matched to a gene. Looked up from germline, CDR1 is MDHEN and CDR2 is SYDVKM. CDR3 protein: CASSPPSGSSDEQFF. In nucleotides, the CDR3 is TGTGCCAGCAGTCCCCCTAGCGGGAGTAGTGATGAGCAGTTCTTC.

On this clonotype itself: One end of the junction fails to match germline, which may point to a read error. This sequence joins TRBV28 and TRBJ2-5, with no clear D. Germline CDR1 MDHEN, CDR2 SYDVKM. This CDR3 is built from 14 residues. CDR3 DNA sequence: TGTGCCAGCAGCCTCCGATCGTATCGGACGGTGCATTCATTC. It translates to CASSLRSYRTVHSF.

With regard to this clonotype: A far larger clone differs by one base, so this is likely a read error. The CDR3 sequence: CASSWSAHNEQFF. CDR3 nucleotide sequence: TGTGCCAGCAGCTGGAGCGCACACAATGAGCAGTTCTTC. This chain uses TRBV11-2 with TRBJ2-1; D remains unclear. There are 13 residues in the CDR3. V dropped 4 bases and J dropped 5 bases, with 9 bases sitting between them. Per the germline V gene, CDR1 is SGHAT and CDR2 is FQNNGV.

The chain joins TRBV10-3 to TRBJ2-3; the match to TRBD2 covers 13 bases. This CDR3 is 17 amino acids long. The trim removed 11 bases at V and 0 bases at J, leaving 11 bases unmatched. Germline CDR1 ENHRY, CDR2 SYGVKD. CDR3 sequence: CAPDGLAGEGSTDTQYF. The DNA of the CDR3 is TGTGCCCCGGACGGACTAGCGGGAGAGGGGAGCACAGATACGCAGTATTTT.

This clonotype was counted at least ten times. The genes are TRBV29-1 and TRBJ2-6, with D maybe TRBD2 (6 bases). V lost 4 bases and J lost 0, with 7 bases in between. This CDR3 region has 14 residues. Germline CDR1 is SQVTM and CDR2 is ANQGSEA. Written as DNA, the CDR3 is TGCAGCGTTGGGAGGGACTCTGGGGCCAACGTCCTGACTTTC. Protein: CSVGRDSGANVLTF. Full variable domain (missing parts from reference TRBV29-1 and TRBJ2-6): SAVISQKPSRDICQRGTSLTIQCQVDSQVTMMFWYRQQPGQSLTLIATANQGSEATYESGFVIDKFPISRPNLTFSTLTVSNMSPEDSSIYLCSVGRDSGANVLTFGAGSRLTVL.

The sample holds a few counts of this clonotype. A single base is all that separates this from a far larger clone, so a read error is likely. The V gene is TRBV28, the J gene TRBJ2-5; a weak D match, TRBD2 (6 bases). Germline CDR1 reads MDHEN; CDR2 reads SYDVKM. The CDR3 is 13 residues long. V shed 8 bases and J shed 11 bases, with 21 bases lying between them. CDR3 sequence (DNA): TGTGCCAGCTTACCGAGACTACTAGCTGAGCAGTACTTC. The encoded protein is CASLPRLLAEQYF.

There are many counts of this clonotype. The chain has TRBV5-1 and TRBJ2-3, with 10 bases lining up with TRBD1. CDR1 SGHRS and CDR2 YFSETQ come from the germline V gene. The V segment lost 5 bases and the J segment 0 bases; nucleotides outside the gene matches: 9. This CDR3 has 17 residues. CDR3 protein: CASRPGTGVRSTDTQYF. CDR3 coding DNA: TGCGCCAGCAGACCCGGGACAGGGGTGCGGAGCACAGATACGCAGTATTTT.

This clonotype was observed many times. The CDR3 sequence: CASSYQRVMTDTQYF. The DNA for the CDR3 is TGTGCCAGCAGTTACCAGCGGGTGATGACAGATACGCAGTATTTT. The chain joins TRBV6-6 to TRBJ2-3; D is perhaps TRBD2 (6 bases). The germline gives CDR1 MNHNY, CDR2 SVGAGI (reference sequence). The CDR3 is 15 amino acids. V was shortened by 2 bases and J by 3 bases, with 12 bases between the two germline ends.

This clonotype was picked up many times. The V call is TRBV6-2 or TRBV6-3, the J call TRBJ2-5; D assignment may be TRBD1 or TRBD2 (5 bases each). Germline CDR1 and CDR2: MNHEY and SVGEGT. V was cut by 8 bases and J by 2 bases, with 18 bases left in between. CDR3 size: 15 residues. The chain's CDR3 is CASWVGATAQETQYF. The CDR3 coding sequence is TGTGCCAGCTGGGTCGGGGCCACTGCACAAGAGACCCAGTACTTC.

This clonotype has only one observation. V usage is TRBV9 and J usage is TRBJ2-2; 10 bases are shared with TRBD2. This CDR3 comprises 16 residues. CDR1 is SGDLS, CDR2 YYNGEE, per germline. J lost 4 bases, V lost 4 bases, and 7 bases had no gene match. DNA for the CDR3: TGTGCCAGCAGCCCCCACGGGACTAGCGCCACCGGGGAGCTGTTTTTT. Translating it yields CASSPHGTSATGELFF. Full variable domain (remainder filled in from reference TRBV9 and TRBJ2-2): DSGVTQTPKHLITATGQRVTLRCSPRSGDLSVYWYQQSLDQGLQFLIQYYNGEERAKGNILERFSAQQFPDLHSELNLSSLELGDSALYFCASSPHGTSATGELFFGEGSRLTVL.

This clonotype was observed at least ten times. This sequence joins TRBV29-1 and TRBJ1-1, with 12 bases lining up with TRBD1. Trimming took 8 bases from V and 0 from J; bases not matched to a gene: 10. CDR3 length: 16 residues. CDR1 and CDR2 (germline): SQVTM, ANQGSEA. The CDR3: CSSRGQGAGMNTEAFF. DNA of the CDR3: TGCAGCTCAAGGGGACAGGGGGCGGGAATGAACACTGAAGCTTTCTTT.

This clonotype is medium-sized by share. The J gene is TRBJ1-5, the V gene TRBV6-1; the D is unclear. The CDR3 covers 14 residues. In germline, CDR1 is MNHNS, CDR2 SASEGT. Trimming left V 0 bases short and J 9 bases short, with 12 bases between. The CDR3 nucleotides read TGTGCCAGCAGTGAAGCGGGAGGGCAGCGGCCCCAGCATTTT. It is translated as CASSEAGGQRPQHF.

Points on this clonotype: A far larger clone lies a single base away; this is likely a read error. The rearrangement joins TRBV13 to TRBJ2-1; D could derive from TRBD1 or TRBD2 (6 bases each). The V gene's germline CDR1 is PRHDT and CDR2 FYEKMQ (reference sequence). The CDR3 is made up of 16 amino acids. The CDR3 is CASSGGPGHGYDEQFF. CDR3 sequence (DNA): TGTGCCAGCAGTGGGGGGCCGGGACACGGCTACGATGAGCAGTTCTTC. The full variable domain, rest sourced from reference TRBV13 and TRBJ2-1, is AAGVIQSPRHLIKEKRETATLKCYPIPRHDTVYWYQQGPGQDPQFLISFYEKMQSDKGSIPDRFSAQQFSDYHSELNMSSLELGDSALYFCASSGGPGHGYDEQFFGPGTRLTVL.

The chain uses TRBV2 and TRBJ1-1; D gene ambiguous. Looked up from germline, CDR1 is SNHLY and CDR2 is FYNNEI. The CDR3 has 13 residues. V was pared by 5 bases and J by 2 bases, with 9 bases between. CDR3 in DNA: TGTGCCAGCAGTAGGGAGATAAACACTGAAGCTTTCTTT. Protein: CASSREINTEAFF. Based on the CDR3 plus reference TRBV2 and TRBJ1-1, the full variable domain is EPEVTQTPSHQVTQMGQEVILRCVPISNHLYFYWYRQILGQKVEFLVSFYNNEISEKSEIFDDQFSVERPDGSNFTLKIRSTKLEDSAMYFCASSREINTEAFFGQGTRLTVV.

The rearrangement links TRBV5-1 to TRBJ2-7; maybe TRBD2 (5 bases). V lost 0 bases to trimming and J lost 6 bases, with 13 bases between them. This CDR3 spans 14 amino acids. Germline loops: CDR1 SGHRS, CDR2 YFSETQ. In nucleotides, the CDR3 is TGCGCCAGCAGCTTGGGTGGGAGTATAAGCGAGCAGTACTTC. Its translation: CASSLGGSISEQYF. The whole variable domain, remainder taken from reference TRBV5-1 and TRBJ2-7, is KAGVTQTPRYLIKTRGQQVTLSCSPISGHRSVSWYQQTPGQGLQFLFEYFSETQRNKGNFPGRFSGRQFSNSRSEMNVSTLELGDSALYLCASSLGGSISEQYFGPGTRLTVT.

This chain connects TRBV6-6 to TRBJ2-3, with D possibly TRBD2 on 6 matching bases. The CDR3 sequence is 14 residues long. Germline CDR1 reads MNHNY; CDR2 reads SVGAGI (reference sequence). This CDR3 reads CALRGDPSTDTQYF. The CDR3 bases are TGTGCGTTGCGCGGGGATCCTAGCACAGATACGCAGTATTTT.

This clonotype was counted at least ten times. The chain joins TRBV28 to TRBJ2-7; 7 bases match TRBD2. The CDR3 runs 13 residues. Germline V gene data show CDR1 as MDHEN and CDR2 as SYDVKM. Trimming at V came to 5 bases and at J to 2 bases, leaving 3 bases not matched to a gene. CDR3 loop: CASSGLVAYEQYF. CDR3 in DNA: TGTGCCAGCAGTGGACTAGTTGCCTACGAGCAGTACTTC.

The chain carries TRBV6-5 and TRBJ2-2; D possibly corresponds to TRBD1 (5 bases). This CDR3 spans 14 amino acids. Deletions cut 5 bases from V and 5 bases from J, with 12 bases between. CDR1 is MNHEY and CDR2 is SVGAGI in the germline V gene. The DNA for the CDR3 is TGTGCCAGCAGTGCCGCAGGGTTAACCGGGGAGCTGTTTTTT. It translates to CASSAAGLTGELFF.